The 3 T cell receptor beta chains below come from one sample, sequenced in a study of cytomegalovirus exposure and HLA in healthy donors. Both 60 Vbeta primers and 13 Jbeta primers went into the PCR. The assay was immunoSEQ multiplex PCR, and TCRdb's table has in-frame clones only and misses some. The repertoire holds around 200,000 clones, with about 80% as singletons. The sample was PBMCs. All receptors derive from a middle-aged woman in good health and CMV-seronegative.

This clone was seen once. V is TRBV6-6 and J is TRBJ2-7; the D gene is possibly TRBD2 (6 bases). The CDR3 contains 14 residues. Germline V gene lookup returns CDR1 MNHNY and CDR2 SVGAGI (reference sequence). V gave up 5 bases and J gave up 2 bases, with 13 bases separating them. The CDR3 sequence: CASSLGGRPYEQYF. In DNA, the CDR3 is TGTGCCAGCAGTCTGGGGGGTAGACCCTACGAGCAGTACTTC.

The CDR3 reads CASSGPGTGGGEAFF. The CDR3 DNA follows: TGTGCCAGCAGCGGACCCGGGACAGGGGGCGGTGAAGCTTTCTTT. V usage is TRBV7-8 and J usage is TRBJ1-1, with 12 bases identical to TRBD1. The CDR3 totals 15 residues. V lost 5 bases and J lost 7; bases outside the gene matches: 8. Germline V gene lookup returns CDR1 SGHVS and CDR2 FQNEAQ.

The V call is TRBV28, the J call TRBJ1-2; TRBD1 is a possible D gene (5 bases). V was trimmed by 3 bases and J by 4 bases, leaving 9 bases between them. The CDR3 runs to 13 residues. Germline V gene sequence: CDR1 MDHEN, CDR2 SYDVKM. CDR3 sequence: CASSLRQIYGYTF. CDR3 in DNA: TGTGCCAGCAGTTTGAGACAGATCTATGGCTACACCTTC.